This TCR beta chain appears in the sequencing data of a study of blood T cells in healthy people across ages. Primed by a sample-barcoded 5' primer and a J-beta primer mix, a second PCR proceeded for roughly 7 to 11 cycles. TCRdb passed the 5' RACE reads through MiXCR, listing each CDR3 protein once. The sample holds 780,000 or so distinct CDR3 sequences, roughly 53% seen once. Trimming took 3 bases from V and 4 from J; bases not matched to a gene: 6. The CDR3 loop spans 14 amino acids. Germline CDR1 SGHRS, CDR2 YFSETQ. The rearrangement joins TRBV5-1 to TRBJ2-7; TRBD2 aligns across 8 bases. This TCR derives from a man aged 80 or over in good health. The sequenced sample consisted of blood. CDR3 sequence reads: CASSSGGGNYEQYF. CDR3 sequence (DNA): TGCGCCAGCAGCTCGGGCGGGGGGAATTACGAGCAGTACTTC.